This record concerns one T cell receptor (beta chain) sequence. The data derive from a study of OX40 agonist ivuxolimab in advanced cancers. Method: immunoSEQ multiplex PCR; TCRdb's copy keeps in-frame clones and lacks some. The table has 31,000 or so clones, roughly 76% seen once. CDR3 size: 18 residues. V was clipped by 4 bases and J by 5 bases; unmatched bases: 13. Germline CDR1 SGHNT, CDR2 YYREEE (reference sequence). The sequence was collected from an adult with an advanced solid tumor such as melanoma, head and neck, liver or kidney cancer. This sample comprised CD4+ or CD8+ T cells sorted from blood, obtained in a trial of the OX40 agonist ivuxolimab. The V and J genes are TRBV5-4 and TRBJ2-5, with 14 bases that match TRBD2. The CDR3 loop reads CASSLSKTSGRAWETQYF. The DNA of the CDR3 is TGTGCCAGCAGCCTTTCGAAGACTAGCGGGAGGGCCTGGGAGACCCAGTACTTC.